These T cell receptor beta chains were read from a single sample in a study of radiation and T cells in renal cell carcinoma. Data came from immunoSEQ multiplex PCR; TCRdb stores just in-frame clones and leaves some out. The sample records 130,000 to 150,000 clones, nearly 90% being singletons. The sequencing used blood, collected from a patient whose treatment included radiotherapy and nephrectomy. Every receptor here comes from a woman between 50 and 59 years old with renal cell carcinoma. CDR3s include the opening cysteine and the closing phenylalanine or tryptophan. Fields, in order: V gene, D gene, J gene, clone size, CDR3 DNA, CDR3 protein. A D gene is named only where the DNA matches it firmly. Not every row has a clone size; where given, it reads once, few, many or a size class.

TRBV25-1	NA	TRBJ2-5	NA	TGTGCCAGCAGTGACGGGGCACGGGAGACCCAGTACTTC	CASSDGARETQYF
TRBV19	NA	TRBJ1-1	NA	TGTGCCAGTAGTATAGCTCCGGTTATGAACACTGAAGCTTTCTTT	CASSIAPVMNTEAFF
TRBV7-2	NA	TRBJ2-3	NA	TGTGCCAGCAGCGGCCGCCGTGGAGATACGCAGTATTTT	CASSGRRGDTQYF
TRBV5-6	NA	TRBJ1-2	once	TGTGCCAGCAGCTTGGCGGTTGGTGGCTACACCTTC	CASSLAVGGYTF
TRBV5-4	TRBD1	TRBJ2-5	NA	TGTGCCAGCAGCCCCGGGACAGGGGAAGAGACCCAGTACTTC	CASSPGTGEETQYF
TRBV6-1	TRBD1	TRBJ2-2	once	TGTGCCAGCAGTCCCTCAGGGGGCTACGGGGAGCTGTTTTTT	CASSPSGGYGELFF
TRBV29-1	NA	TRBJ1-2	NA	TGCAGCGTTGAATATCTTGTGGGGTCCAGGTATGGCTACACCTTC	CSVEYLVGSRYGYTF
TRBV28	NA	TRBJ1-5	NA	TGTGCCAGCAGCACCCGCAGGGACCCTTTAAATCAGCCCCAGCATTTT	CASSTRRDPLNQPQHF
TRBV19	NA	TRBJ1-2	once	TGTGCCAGGCAGCGAGGGCTTGACACTGGCTCTGGCTACACCTTC	CARQRGLDTGSGYTF
TRBV18	NA	TRBJ1-2	NA	TGTGCCAGCTCACCACTGGAGACCTCGCATGGCTACACCTTC	CASSPLETSHGYTF
TRBV5-4	NA	TRBJ1-1	few	TGTGCCAGCAGCACGGACAGCCCTACGAAGACTGAAGCTTTCTTT	CASSTDSPTKTEAFF
TRBV6-4	NA	TRBJ2-5	NA	TGTGCCAGCAGTGAGCAGGGGGGCGAGACCCAGTACTTC	CASSEQGGETQYF
TRBV2	NA	TRBJ2-1	few	TGTGCCAGCAGTGAATATGGTGAGCAGTTCTTC	CASSEYGEQFF
TRBV11-2	NA	TRBJ1-1	few	TGTGCCAGCAGCTTAGACAGTTTCACTGAAGCTTTCTTT	CASSLDSFTEAFF